The text below deals with one TCR beta chain. Antigen specificity is unknown. The data were obtained in a study of T cell responses to AZD1222 COVID-19 vaccine. The study, taken as a whole, reports: Unmutated regions of variants are reportedly targeted by nearly half of spike-specific TCRs. Increased Spike-specific TCR breadth and depth were observed after two AZD1222 doses. Among AZD1222 vaccinees, only 6 or 7 were seropositive at baseline.

The V gene lost 5 bases and the J gene lost 2 bases, with 10 bases spanning the gap. The CDR3 is made up of 14 amino acids. Germline CDR1 reads LNHDA; CDR2 reads SQIVND (reference sequence). The repertoire was sequenced with immunoSEQ multiplex PCR; TCRdb's copy has only in-frame clones and lacks some. The sample gives under 150,000 clones, roughly 88% of which show up once; 3% to 4.5% is in the top ten. Sequences were derived from peripheral blood, sampled on day 0 of MenACWY control vaccination. The chain recombines TRBV19 with TRBJ1-3; maybe TRBD1 (6 bases). The receptor was isolated from an adult in good health. CDR3 nucleotide sequence: TGTGCCAGTAGTCTGGGGGCGACTGGAAACACCATATATTTT. Translated, it gives CASSLGATGNTIYF.